What follows are 26 T cell receptor beta chains derived from one specimen sequenced in a study of CXCR3-negative and CXCR3-positive naive CD8 T cells. The TRB libraries of cDNA were built by UMI-labeled 5' RACE. After re-calling the 5' RACE reads, TCRdb lists one entry per CDR3 protein, DNA absent. The sample's table shows about 62,000 distinct CDR3 sequences. The sequencing sample was made of naive CXCR3- CD8+ T cells from blood. Described subset: CD45RO-CCR7+CD27+CD95- naive CD8+ T cells lacking CXCR3 (TNR3-). The receptors derive from a human donor in good health. Some clones in this sample may be carry-over from other donors' samples.

This chain connects TRBV10-2 to TRBJ2-3; TCRdb indicates TRBD1, and absent DNA this call remains unverified. This CDR3 region has 15 residues. Germline V gene data show CDR1 as WSHSY and CDR2 as SAAADI. The CDR3 here is CASSELGGDTDTQYF.

CDR3 protein: CASSLSIVGDTEAFF. The V and J genes are TRBV6-5 and TRBJ1-1; lacking DNA, the TRBD1 call made by TCRdb goes unchecked. The CDR3 sequence is 15 residues long. From germline, CDR1 is MNHEY and CDR2 SVGAGI.

V and J are TRBV29-1 and TRBJ2-5; as DNA is missing, the TRBD1 call by TCRdb cannot be tested. The germline gives CDR1 SQVTM, CDR2 ANQGSEA. This CDR3 is 14 amino acids long. The CDR3 here is CSVVSGGPQETQYF.

The CDR3 reads CSVEDSVTGELFF. V is TRBV29-1 and J is TRBJ2-2. The germline V gene has CDR1 SQVTM and CDR2 ANQGSEA. The CDR3 runs to 13 residues.

This rearrangement joins TRBV12-3 or TRBV12-4 to TRBJ1-1. The CDR3 has 15 residues. The CDR3 sequence: CASSGRDLRNTEAFF.

The genes are TRBV6-6 and TRBJ2-5; TCRdb's D call, TRBD2, is unchecked because there is no DNA. The CDR3 is made up of 16 amino acids. Germline V gene sequence: CDR1 MNHNY, CDR2 SVGAGI (reference sequence). CDR3 amino acids: CASSYSAGGPLETQYF.

CDR3 loop: CAISDVGEETQYF. The chain uses TRBV10-3 and TRBJ2-5; without DNA, the TCRdb call of TRBD1 cannot be checked. Germline loops: CDR1 ENHRY, CDR2 SYGVKD. The CDR3 runs to 13 residues.

The rearrangement joins TRBV14 to TRBJ2-1; TCRdb selects TRBD1, and the lack of DNA leaves this call unchecked. Germline V gene sequence: CDR1 SGHDN, CDR2 FVKESK. The CDR3 consists of 14 residues. CDR3 sequence: CASSPRPGGGEQFF.

J is TRBJ2-1 and V is TRBV12-3 or TRBV12-4; the D gene TCRdb calls, TRBD1, cannot be checked with no DNA. The CDR3 totals 15 residues. CDR3: CASSLDRVSYNEQFF.

The genes are TRBV12-3 or TRBV12-4 and TRBJ2-7. This CDR3 comprises 14 residues. The CDR3 spells CASSLLGGSYEQYF.

This chain connects TRBV12-3 or TRBV12-4 to TRBJ2-1; there is no DNA to check the TCRdb D call of TRBD1. This CDR3 contains 12 residues. This CDR3 is CASSPAPNEQFF.

The chain has TRBV27 and TRBJ2-7; there is no DNA to check the TCRdb D call of TRBD1. Germline CDR1 reads MNHEY; CDR2 reads SMNVEV (reference sequence). The CDR3 has 16 amino acids. The CDR3 protein is CASSTSARTSLYEQYF.

The chain employs TRBV7-9 and TRBJ2-7; TCRdb proposes TRBD1, but this gene call is untestable without DNA. The CDR3 runs 15 residues. The germline V gene has CDR1 SEHNR and CDR2 FQNEAQ (reference sequence). The CDR3: CASSLSTAPSYEQYF.

The rearrangement links TRBV12-3 or TRBV12-4 to TRBJ2-5; TCRdb calls TRBD2, which cannot be checked without DNA. This CDR3 comprises 14 residues. CDR3 residues: CASIGSGTQETQYF.

The V gene is TRBV3-1, the J gene TRBJ2-1; the D gene TCRdb calls, TRBD2, cannot be checked with no DNA. CDR1 and CDR2 (germline): LGHDT, YNNKEL (reference sequence). The CDR3 loop spans 14 amino acids. This CDR3 is CASSQGLAYNEQFF.

The chain links TRBV29-1 to TRBJ2-1; TCRdb's D gene call, TRBD2, goes unchecked for lack of DNA. This CDR3 comprises 11 residues. Per germline, CDR1 SQVTM and CDR2 ANQGSEA. This CDR3 reads CSVVGPHEQFF.

The rearrangement joins TRBV5-6 to TRBJ2-3; TCRdb reports TRBD2, a call that lacks DNA to check it against. Germline CDR1 is SGHDT and CDR2 is YYEEEE. The length of the CDR3 is 16 residues. The CDR3 protein is CASSLAPGGLSDTQYF.

The chain carries TRBV10-3 and TRBJ1-1; TCRdb proposes TRBD1, but this gene call is untestable without DNA. CDR1 ENHRY and CDR2 SYGVKD come from the germline V gene. The CDR3 consists of 15 residues. This CDR3 reads CAISEYLTGETEAFF.

The chain couples TRBV7-2 to TRBJ2-3. CDR1 is SGHTA and CDR2 is FQGNSA in the germline V gene. The CDR3 is 15 residues long. The CDR3 sequence: CASTLSGSSTDTQYF.

The chain carries TRBV29-1 and TRBJ2-7; TCRdb names TRBD1, which stays unverified in the absence of DNA. Germline V gives CDR1 SQVTM, CDR2 ANQGSEA. The CDR3 extends over 12 amino acids. The CDR3 reads CSVVQDSTLQYF.

The chain carries TRBV4-3 and TRBJ1-2. CDR1 LGHNA and CDR2 YSLEER come from the germline V gene. This CDR3 is built from 14 residues. Here the CDR3 reads CASSQDRGGGGYTF.

The V gene is TRBV7-9, the J gene TRBJ1-5. This CDR3 contains 13 residues. CDR1 is SEHNR and CDR2 is FQNEAQ in the germline V gene (reference sequence). CDR3 sequence reads: CASSPDSDQPQHF.

V usage is TRBV27 and J usage is TRBJ1-2; TCRdb's assignment of TRBD1 cannot be checked, as there is no DNA. This CDR3 has 11 residues. CDR1 is MNHEY and CDR2 is SMNVEV in the germline V gene (reference sequence). The CDR3 region is CASKGPLGYTF.

The V and J genes are TRBV6-1 and TRBJ1-6; there is no DNA to check the TCRdb D call of TRBD1. CDR3 length: 14 residues. CDR1 MNHNS and CDR2 SASEGT come from the germline V gene. Here the CDR3 reads CASSPGTPSSPLHF.

This chain uses TRBV28 with TRBJ2-5; TCRdb designates TRBD2, a call that cannot be tested without DNA. The CDR3 extends over 16 amino acids. CDR1 MDHEN and CDR2 SYDVKM come from the germline V gene. The CDR3 loop reads CASSSLIGPRRLAQYF. Full variable domain (rest looked up from reference TRBV28 and TRBJ2-5): DVKVTQSSRYLVKRTGEKVFLECVQDMDHENMFWYRQDPGLGLRLIYFSYDVKMKEKGDIPEGYSVSREKKERFSLILESASTNQTSMYLCASSSLIGPRRLAQYFGPGTRLLVL.

The rearrangement links TRBV23-1 to TRBJ2-7; TCRdb gives TRBD1 as the D gene, but with no DNA this cannot be confirmed. TRBV23-1 is an ORF, with its function uncertain. The CDR3 runs 14 residues. The chain's CDR3 is CASTARTDGYEQYF.